This passage covers 30 T cell receptor beta chains from one sample sequenced in a study of cytomegalovirus exposure and HLA in healthy donors. Use of 60 Vbeta and 13 Jbeta primers characterized the PCR. Only in-frame clones appear in the TCRdb table, and some are missing; sequencing was by immunoSEQ multiplex PCR. Recorded here are 60,000 to 70,000 clones; the top ten clones represent 15%. The sequenced sample consisted of PBMCs. These receptor sequences come from a boy between 5 and 17 years old in good health and CMV-seronegative.

The chain uses TRBV30 and TRBJ1-1; a possible D gene is TRBD1 (6 bases). CDR3 length: 13 amino acids. CDR1 and CDR2 (germline): GTSNPN, SVGIG (reference sequence). The V gene lost 3 bases and the J gene lost 2 bases, with 10 bases spanning the gap. CDR3 in DNA: TGTGCCTGGAGGCAGGGGCGTAACACTGAAGCTTTCTTT. Amino acid sequence: CAWRQGRNTEAFF.

The chain employs TRBV20-1 and TRBJ2-7; D remains ambiguous. Germline V gives CDR1 DFQATT, CDR2 SNEGSKA (reference sequence). The CDR3 spans 11 residues. V was trimmed by 0 bases and J by 4 bases, leaving 4 bases between them. For the CDR3, the DNA is TGCAGTGCTAGAGAGTTATACGAGCAGTACTTC. Amino acid sequence: CSARELYEQYF.

The chain is built from TRBV5-8 and TRBJ2-3, with D maybe TRBD2 (5 bases). Germline-derived CDR1 and CDR2 are SGHTS and YDEGEE. This CDR3 region has 12 residues. V was clipped by 4 bases and J by 5 bases, with 8 bases between them. The DNA of the CDR3 is TGTGCCAGCAGCCCACGGGGAGATACGCAGTATTTT. Encoded protein: CASSPRGDTQYF. The complete variable domain, with remaining parts taken from reference TRBV5-8 and TRBJ2-3, reads EAGVTQSPTHLIKTRGQQATLRCSPISGHTSVYWYQQALGLGLQFLLWYDEGEERNRGNFPPRFSGRQFPNYSSELNVNALELEDSALYLCASSPRGDTQYFGPGTRLTVL.

V is TRBV27 and J is TRBJ2-6, with TRBD1 as a possible D gene (6 bases). The ends were cut back, 6 bases at V and 2 bases at J, with 11 bases in the middle. Looked up from germline, CDR1 is MNHEY and CDR2 is SMNVEV (reference sequence). The CDR3 loop spans 15 amino acids. CDR3 bases: TGTGCCAGCAGCCCCGAGGGGGCTGGGGCCAACGTCCTGACTTTC. Translation gives CASSPEGAGANVLTF.

The V gene is TRBV6-1, the J gene TRBJ1-6; 7 bases are shared with TRBD1. The germline gives CDR1 MNHNS, CDR2 SASEGT. CDR3 length equals 15 residues. Trimming took 4 bases from V and 10 from J; bases not matched to a gene: 10. CDR3 sequence reads: CASSATGDKGSPLHF. The CDR3, as DNA: TGTGCCAGCAGTGCCACAGGGGATAAGGGGTCACCCCTCCACTTT.

The V and J genes are TRBV9 and TRBJ2-1; 9 nucleotides line up with TRBD2. The CDR3 is 15 residues long. Germline V gene lookup returns CDR1 SGDLS and CDR2 YYNGEE. V lost 0 bases, J lost 5 bases, and 3 bases stayed unmatched. This CDR3 reads CASSVETSGDNEQFF. The DNA for the CDR3 is TGTGCCAGCAGCGTAGAGACTAGCGGCGACAATGAGCAGTTCTTC.

The rearrangement links TRBV5-4 to TRBJ2-3; possible D gene TRBD2, 5 bases. V was trimmed by 1 base and J by 1 base, leaving 13 bases between them. This CDR3 has 16 residues. Germline-derived CDR1 and CDR2 are SGHNT and YYREEE (reference sequence). CDR3 DNA: TGTGCCAGCAGCTTGAGTGCGGGTATGGGCACAGATACGCAGTATTTT. It translates to CASSLSAGMGTDTQYF.

The chain combines TRBV19 with TRBJ2-1; possibly TRBD2 for D (6 bases). Germline CDR1 LNHDA, CDR2 SQIVND (reference sequence). V lost 1 base and J 3 bases, leaving 7 bases between the germline ends. The CDR3 runs 14 residues. The CDR3 protein is CASSIAGDYNEQFF. CDR3 bases: TGTGCCAGTAGTATAGCGGGGGACTACAATGAGCAGTTCTTC.

This rearrangement joins TRBV10-2 to TRBJ2-1; D possibly corresponds to TRBD1 (6 bases). This CDR3 spans 15 amino acids. From germline, CDR1 is WSHSY and CDR2 SAAADI. V was pared by 3 bases and J by 6 bases, with 15 bases between. The CDR3: CASSDRGHVPNEQFF. The CDR3 DNA is TGCGCCAGCAGTGACAGGGGTCACGTTCCCAATGAGCAGTTCTTC.

This chain uses TRBV10-3 with TRBJ2-7, with D uncertain. This CDR3 spans 11 amino acids. V was cut by 3 bases and J by 2 bases, with 2 bases left in between. The V gene's germline CDR1 is ENHRY and CDR2 SYGVKD. CDR3 coding DNA: TGTGCCATCAGTGATACCTACGAGCAGTACTTC. Translated, it gives CAISDTYEQYF.

The V gene is TRBV29-1, the J gene TRBJ1-2; D perhaps matches TRBD1 (5 bases). The germline CDR1 and CDR2 sequences are SQVTM and ANQGSEA. Deletions cut 2 bases from V and 3 bases from J, with 7 bases between. The CDR3 is made up of 12 amino acids. Written as DNA, the CDR3 is TGCAGCGTTGAACGGGGGGACTATGGCTACACCTTC. It encodes CSVERGDYGYTF.

The V call is TRBV27, the J call TRBJ2-1, with 13 bases aligning to TRBD2. V shed 8 bases, J shed 9 bases, and the junction held 10 bases outside the gene matches. From germline, CDR1 is MNHEY and CDR2 SMNVEV (reference sequence). The CDR3 consists of 15 residues. Here the CDR3 reads CASLVTSGRRTEQFF. The CDR3 bases are TGTGCCAGCTTAGTGACTAGCGGGAGGAGGACTGAGCAGTTCTTC.

This chain connects TRBV2 to TRBJ2-5; 8 nucleotides agree with TRBD2. J gave up 5 bases and V 8 bases, and 10 bases lay outside the gene matches. This CDR3 region has 14 residues. Looked up from germline, CDR1 is SNHLY and CDR2 is FYNNEI. CDR3 amino acids: CASSDGGAGETQYF. The CDR3 DNA follows: TGTGCCAGCTCCGACGGGGGGGCGGGGGAGACCCAGTACTTC.

The CDR3 region has the DNA TGTGCCAGCAGTGGGCCTCCCAACTACGAGCAGTACTTC. Encoded protein: CASSGPPNYEQYF. The rearrangement joins TRBV6-4 to TRBJ2-7; unclear D gene. Trimming left V 4 bases short and J 3 bases short, with 10 bases between. From germline, CDR1 is MRHNA and CDR2 SNTAGT. The CDR3 totals 13 residues.

The gene calls are TRBV7-2 and TRBJ1-1; D ambiguous. Per germline, CDR1 SGHTA and CDR2 FQGNSA. V lost 3 bases to trimming and J lost 4 bases, with 3 bases between them. The CDR3 sequence is 11 residues long. In DNA, the CDR3 is TGTGCCAGCAGCTTCTCCACTGAAGCTTTCTTT. Protein: CASSFSTEAFF.

The DNA for the CDR3 is TGTGCCAGCAGGAGAGACAGCCACACCTACGAGCAGTACTTC. Its translation is CASRRDSHTYEQYF. The chain is built from TRBV6-1 and TRBJ2-7; a weak D match, TRBD1 (5 bases). The ends were cut back, 6 bases at V and 2 bases at J, with 14 bases in the middle. This CDR3 spans 14 amino acids. Germline V gives CDR1 MNHNS, CDR2 SASEGT.

This rearrangement joins TRBV11-1 to TRBJ1-1, with 8 nucleotides matching TRBD1. Germline V gene sequence: CDR1 SGHAT, CDR2 FQDESV (reference sequence). The CDR3 covers 15 residues. V shed 5 bases and J 1 base; nucleotides not matched to a gene: 6. The CDR3 is CASSIGTGGNTEAFF. The DNA of the CDR3 is TGTGCCAGCAGCATTGGGACAGGCGGGAACACTGAAGCTTTCTTT.

The V gene is TRBV7-3, the J gene TRBJ2-3; tentatively, D is TRBD1 (5 bases). This CDR3 is 16 amino acids long. Per germline, CDR1 SGHTA and CDR2 FQGTGA. V was shortened by 4 bases and J by 6 bases, with 20 bases between the two germline ends. CDR3 amino acids: CASSSTRQKKGDTQYF. Here the CDR3 DNA reads TGTGCCAGCAGCTCCACAAGACAGAAGAAAGGCGATACGCAGTATTTT.

The chain has TRBV9 and TRBJ2-7, with D perhaps TRBD2 (5 bases). CDR1 SGDLS and CDR2 YYNGEE come from the germline V gene. The CDR3 has 15 residues. V was shortened by 0 bases and J by 4 bases, with 14 bases between the two germline ends. CDR3 loop: CASSVDDGTSYEQYF. The CDR3 DNA is TGTGCCAGCAGCGTAGATGACGGTACTAGTTACGAGCAGTACTTC.

V gene TRBV30 combines with J gene TRBJ1-1, with D possibly matching TRBD1 (6 bases). Germline V gives CDR1 GTSNPN, CDR2 SVGIG (reference sequence). The CDR3 has 13 residues. V lost 5 bases and J 3 bases, leaving 13 bases between the germline ends. The chain's CDR3 is CAWYQGRDTEAFF. CDR3 coding DNA: TGTGCCTGGTATCAGGGGAGGGACACTGAAGCTTTCTTT.

V is TRBV4-2 and J is TRBJ2-7; possibly TRBD1 for D (6 bases). Trimming took 0 bases from V and 0 from J, leaving 9 bases between them. Germline CDR1 and CDR2: LGHNA and YNFKEQ. The CDR3 totals 15 residues. The CDR3 nucleotides read TGTGCCAGCAGCCAAGAGATGGACAGCTCCTACGAGCAGTACTTC. It codes for CASSQEMDSSYEQYF.

V and J are TRBV15 and TRBJ2-7; possibly TRBD1 for D (6 bases). The germline V gene has CDR1 LNHNV and CDR2 YYDKDF (reference sequence). The V and J ends lost 3 bases and 2 bases respectively, with 14 bases between them. The CDR3 consists of 15 residues. The CDR3 spells CATSRVAQGAYEQYF. CDR3 sequence (DNA): TGTGCCACCAGCAGGGTGGCACAGGGTGCCTACGAGCAGTACTTC.

This sequence joins TRBV7-9 and TRBJ1-1, with 9 bases matching TRBD1. The junction had 8 bases not matched to a gene; V was cut back by 8 bases and J by 7 bases. Per the germline V gene, CDR1 is SEHNR and CDR2 is FQNEAQ (reference sequence). The CDR3 is 13 amino acids. The CDR3 sequence: CASRGQGTNEAFF. The CDR3 region has the DNA TGTGCCAGCCGCGGACAGGGGACGAATGAAGCTTTCTTT.

The chain has TRBV6-5 and TRBJ2-7; 9 bases map to TRBD1. V lost 7 bases and J lost 5; bases outside the gene matches: 9. The germline V gene has CDR1 MNHEY and CDR2 SVGAGI. CDR3 length equals 14 residues. CDR3 region: CASNPGTGRDEQYF. The CDR3 DNA reads TGTGCCAGCAATCCCGGGACAGGGAGGGACGAGCAGTACTTC.

The CDR3 DNA reads as TGTGCCACCAGCAGTAGTCAGGGACAGAGGTGGCAGCCCCAGCATTTT. As protein: CATSSSQGQRWQPQHF. This rearrangement joins TRBV15 to TRBJ1-5; 7 bases are a match to TRBD1. Germline-derived CDR1 and CDR2 are LNHNV and YYDKDF (reference sequence). The CDR3 is made up of 16 amino acids. V shed 3 bases, J shed 7 bases, and the junction held 12 bases outside the gene matches.

The rearrangement uses TRBV2 and TRBJ2-5; 7 bases fit TRBD1. The germline V gene encodes CDR1 SNHLY and CDR2 FYNNEI. The CDR3 consists of 13 residues. V lost 4 bases and J lost 1; bases outside the gene matches: 0. CDR3 in DNA: TGTGCCAGCAGTGGGACAGGCCAAGAGACCCAGTACTTC. This encodes CASSGTGQETQYF. Drawing the rest from reference TRBV2 and TRBJ2-5, the complete variable domain is EPEVTQTPSHQVTQMGQEVILRCVPISNHLYFYWYRQILGQKVEFLVSFYNNEISEKSEIFDDQFSVERPDGSNFTLKIRSTKLEDSAMYFCASSGTGQETQYFGPGTRLLVL.

The rearrangement joins TRBV7-2 to TRBJ2-2; 7 bases fit TRBD2. The CDR3 length is 16 residues. Trimming removed 5 bases from V and 5 bases from J; junction bases left unmatched: 11. Germline assignment: CDR1 SGHTA and CDR2 FQGNSA. CDR3 sequence reads: CASSPSLGRETGELFF. The CDR3 DNA is TGTGCCAGCAGCCCGAGCCTAGGGAGGGAGACCGGGGAGCTGTTTTTT.

The V gene is TRBV6-5, the J gene TRBJ2-1, with D possibly TRBD2 on 6 matching bases. Germline loops: CDR1 MNHEY, CDR2 SVGAGI. V was cut by 0 bases and J by 7 bases, with 13 bases left in between. The CDR3 totals 15 residues. CDR3: CASSYSGREHNEQFF. CDR3 in DNA: TGTGCCAGCAGTTACTCGGGCCGGGAGCATAATGAGCAGTTCTTC.

The chain employs TRBV19 and TRBJ1-3; D remains ambiguous. V lost 3 bases, J lost 0 bases, and 12 bases lay in between. This CDR3 is 16 amino acids long. CDR1 LNHDA and CDR2 SQIVND come from the germline V gene (reference sequence). The CDR3 DNA sequence: TGTGCCAGTAGTATTGAGGCGCACCGCTCTGGAAACACCATATATTTT. Amino acid sequence: CASSIEAHRSGNTIYF.

V and J are TRBV29-1 and TRBJ2-1; 8 bases line up with TRBD1. Losses at the gene ends were 6 bases for V and 7 bases for J; bases not matched to a gene: 14. CDR1 SQVTM and CDR2 ANQGSEA come from the germline V gene. This CDR3 is 15 amino acids long. The CDR3 DNA sequence: TGCAGCGTCTTGACAGGGACAGGATATGGGAATGAGCAGTTCTTC. Its protein product is CSVLTGTGYGNEQFF.